This T cell receptor (beta chain) was recovered during a study of cytomegalovirus exposure and HLA in healthy donors. In the study overall: Findings of an earlier analysis included 110 million or so unique TCR beta sequences from roughly 200 million T cells.

In regard to this clone: Its antigen remains unidentified.

Overall study results and limits: Reported results showed that the classifier diagnosed cytomegalovirus status with high specificity and sensitivity.

The PCR ran on 60 Vbeta and 13 Jbeta primers. TCRdb keeps only in-frame clones here, not all; method: immunoSEQ multiplex PCR. Altogether about 220,000 clones are present, just over 75% being singletons, with the ten largest covering 0.63%. This receptor was taken from a man aged 18-30 years in good health and CMV-seronegative. Specimen: PBMCs.

The CDR3 region is CASRDRAALYIEAFF. CDR3 DNA: TGTGCCAGCCGGGACAGGGCGGCACTGTACATTGAAGCTTTCTTT. The chain couples TRBV28 to TRBJ1-1; 9 nucleotides match TRBD1. The CDR3 spans 15 residues. Per germline, CDR1 MDHEN and CDR2 SYDVKM. J gave up 7 bases and V 8 bases, and 14 bases lay outside the gene matches.